The sequence of this TCR beta chain was determined in a study of T cells in Graves' hyperthyroidism and ophthalmopathy. This clonotype was observed at least ten times. The antigen is unknown. Trimming removed 6 bases from V and 6 bases from J, with 17 bases in between. The germline V gene encodes CDR1 MNHNS and CDR2 SASEGT. The CDR3 contains 14 residues. Amplified regions were TCR beta CDR3 sequences from RNA transcripts. The HTBI primer set drove a first-round RT-PCR of the TCR CDR3. TCRdb passed the multiplex PCR reads through MiXCR, listing each CDR3 protein once. Of some 690,000 distinct CDR3 sequences listed, roughly 17% are singletons. Study results and caveats: Researchers found most expanded thyroid clonotypes above 0.001 in blood as well.

The chain employs TRBV6-1 and TRBJ1-2; D may be TRBD1 (5 bases). The sample taken for sequencing was blood. The TCR originated in a man between 50 and 59 years old with Graves' hyperthyroidism. The DNA of the CDR3 is TGTGCCAGCAGCCCAAGGGGACCAAGGCATGGCTACACCTTC. It encodes CASSPRGPRHGYTF.